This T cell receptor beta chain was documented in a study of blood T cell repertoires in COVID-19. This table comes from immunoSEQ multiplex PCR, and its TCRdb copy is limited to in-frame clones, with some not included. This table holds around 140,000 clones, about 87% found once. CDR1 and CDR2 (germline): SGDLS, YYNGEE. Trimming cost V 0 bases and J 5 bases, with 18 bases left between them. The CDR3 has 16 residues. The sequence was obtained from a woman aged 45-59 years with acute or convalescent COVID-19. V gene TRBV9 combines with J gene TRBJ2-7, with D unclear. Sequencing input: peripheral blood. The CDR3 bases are TGTGCCAGCAGCGTAGGCCCGTCCCAAACTCCCCACGAGCAGTACTTC. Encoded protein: CASSVGPSQTPHEQYF.